These 29 T cell receptor beta chains share one sample of origin, sequenced in a study of cytomegalovirus exposure and HLA in healthy donors. Sequencing was performed with immunoSEQ multiplex PCR; in TCRdb, only in-frame clones are kept and a portion is missing. Of about 160,000 clones listed, roughly nine tenths were seen once; the top ten hold 4.5% to 7%. The source material was PBMCs. The receptor set was obtained from a woman under 40 in good health and CMV-seronegative.

Comment on this clone: Mismatch with germline at one junction end may stem from a read error. Distinct nucleotide sequences in the sample also encode this CDR3. This rearrangement joins TRBV27 to TRBJ2-7; 8 nucleotides align to TRBD1. The CDR3 runs 14 residues. Germline-derived CDR1 and CDR2 are MNHEY and SMNVEV (reference sequence). CDR3: CASSIGQGAYEQYF. The DNA of the CDR3 is TGTGCCAGTAGTATAGGTCAGGGGGCCTACGAGCAGTACTTT.

The chain has TRBV4-2 and TRBJ2-3; 13 bases are shared with TRBD2. V gave up 1 base and J gave up 3 bases; unmatched junction bases: 10. CDR3 length: 19 amino acids. Germline CDR1 reads LGHNA; CDR2 reads YNFKEQ. DNA of the CDR3: TGTGCCAGCAGCCAAGTTACTAGCGGGGGGGCCTTTTGGACAGATACGCAGTATTTT. Its translation is CASSQVTSGGAFWTDTQYF.

The chain employs TRBV9 and TRBJ1-1; a possible D gene is TRBD1 (6 bases). Trimming left V 4 bases short and J 0 bases short, with 19 bases between. Germline CDR1 is SGDLS and CDR2 is YYNGEE. The CDR3 sequence is 17 residues long. As DNA, the CDR3 is TGTGCCAGCAGCCCCAGGACAGAAGTAAGGATGAACACTGAAGCTTTCTTT. This codes for CASSPRTEVRMNTEAFF.

The V gene is TRBV6-6, the J gene TRBJ1-5; D is possibly TRBD1 (6 bases). The CDR3 is made up of 15 amino acids. With 7 bases removed from V and 8 bases from J, the gap between germline ends came to 21 bases. CDR1 is MNHNY, CDR2 SVGAGI, per germline (reference sequence). CDR3 in DNA: TGTGCCAGCAAAAGTGTGGGGGCCGTGACGGAGCCCCAGCATTTT. Translation: CASKSVGAVTEPQHF.

In its sample, this clone was seen a few times. The chain links TRBV28 to TRBJ1-6; TRBD1 agrees at 9 bases. This CDR3 contains 15 residues. Per the germline V gene, CDR1 is MDHEN and CDR2 is SYDVKM. Unmatched junction bases numbered 1, after V lost 2 bases and J lost 5 bases. CDR3 nucleotides: TGTGCCAGCAGTTTAAGGGACAGGGATAATTCACCCCTCCACTTT. Translating gives CASSLRDRDNSPLHF.

This sequence joins TRBV27 and TRBJ2-4, with D possibly TRBD1 on 5 matching bases. Trimming removed 6 bases from V and 0 bases from J, with 6 bases in between. CDR1 is MNHEY, CDR2 SMNVEV, per germline (reference sequence). This CDR3 comprises 13 residues. CDR3 DNA: TGTGCCAGCAGGGGGCTAGCCAAAAACATTCAGTACTTC. It specifies CASRGLAKNIQYF.

The chain couples TRBV19 to TRBJ1-2; no definite D call. This CDR3 comprises 19 residues. The V end was cut by 5 bases, the J end by 1 base, with 26 bases between. Germline CDR1 reads LNHDA; CDR2 reads SQIVND (reference sequence). Here the CDR3 DNA reads TGTGCCAGTAGTCAATGGGGAACCGTCGACAAGAACAATAACTATGGCTACACCTTC. Amino acid sequence: CASSQWGTVDKNNNYGYTF.

The chain couples TRBV10-2 to TRBJ2-7, with 9 bases that match TRBD2. Germline trimming cut 5 bases from V and 0 bases from J; bases unmatched to any gene: 5. Germline V gene data show CDR1 as WSHSY and CDR2 as SAAADI. CDR3 length equals 15 residues. The CDR3 loop is CASSTLAGDSYEQYF. Here the CDR3 DNA reads TGCGCCAGCAGTACGTTAGCGGGGGACTCCTACGAGCAGTACTTC.

The rearrangement links TRBV28 to TRBJ2-1; TRBD2 matches 8 bases. V lost 1 base, J lost 8 bases, and 4 bases stayed unmatched. The CDR3 is made up of 14 amino acids. Per germline, CDR1 MDHEN and CDR2 SYDVKM. CDR3 DNA sequence: TGTGCCAGCAGTTTATCCAGCGGGAGCGATGAGCAGTTCTTC. Its translation is CASSLSSGSDEQFF.

This clone was detected only once. This rearrangement joins TRBV27 to TRBJ2-2; D is unclear. Trimming pared 3 bases from V and 0 bases from J, leaving 11 bases between. The CDR3 is 16 amino acids. Germline CDR1 reads MNHEY; CDR2 reads SMNVEV (reference sequence). CDR3 residues: CASSFSGRANTGELFF. The CDR3 region has the DNA TGTGCCAGCAGTTTCAGTGGTAGGGCGAACACCGGGGAGCTGTTTTTT.

This chain uses TRBV29-1 with TRBJ1-3; unclear D gene. V lost 7 bases and J lost 4, with 8 bases in between. The CDR3 runs 11 residues. Germline values: CDR1 SQVTM, CDR2 ANQGSEA. DNA for the CDR3: TGCAGCGCGGTACAGGGAAACACCATATATTTT. It codes for CSAVQGNTIYF.

This chain links TRBV4-1 with TRBJ2-7; no definite D call. The germline V gene has CDR1 MGHRA and CDR2 YSYEKL. CDR3 length: 16 amino acids. With 1 base removed from V and 6 bases from J, the gap between germline ends came to 19 bases. As DNA, the CDR3 is TGCGCCAGCAGCCAAGCACCGGCCACCTCGGACCTCGAGCAGTACTTC. Translation gives CASSQAPATSDLEQYF.

This clone was seen many times. The chain has TRBV7-8 and TRBJ1-5; 7 bases align to TRBD1. The CDR3 runs 13 residues. After removal of 5 bases from V and 4 bases from J, the junction contained 2 bases not matched to a gene. Germline CDR1 SGHVS, CDR2 FQNEAQ. CDR3 DNA: TGTGCCAGCAGCCGGGACAGAAATCAGCCCCAGCATTTT. Amino acid sequence: CASSRDRNQPQHF.

This sequence joins TRBV10-3 and TRBJ1-1; TRBD1 is a possible D gene (5 bases). V gave up 8 bases and J gave up 1 base, with 20 bases separating them. Germline V gives CDR1 ENHRY, CDR2 SYGVKD. This CDR3 spans 16 amino acids. This chain's CDR3 is CAIQHPPGGSNTEAFF. The CDR3 nucleotides are TGTGCCATCCAACACCCCCCGGGGGGATCGAACACTGAAGCTTTCTTT.

The V gene is TRBV7-2, the J gene TRBJ1-2; D not certain. The CDR3 has 12 residues. V lost 5 bases and J lost 2, with 6 bases in between. Germline CDR1 SGHTA, CDR2 FQGNSA. The CDR3 here is CASSLTNYGYTF. For the CDR3, the DNA is TGTGCCAGCAGCCTCACAAACTATGGCTACACCTTC.

The V gene is TRBV2, the J gene TRBJ2-7; D is undetermined. CDR1 SNHLY and CDR2 FYNNEI come from the germline V gene. Trimming shortened V by 6 bases and J by 3 bases, and 9 bases separated the two germline ends. The CDR3 covers 12 residues. For the CDR3, the DNA is TGTGCCAGCAGGCCAGAGTTCTACGAGCAGTACTTC. Its protein is CASRPEFYEQYF.

The chain has TRBV29-1 and TRBJ2-1; 9 nucleotides line up with TRBD2. Per the germline V gene, CDR1 is SQVTM and CDR2 is ANQGSEA. Trimming at V came to 0 bases and at J to 7 bases, leaving 7 bases not matched to a gene. This CDR3 region has 15 residues. The DNA of the CDR3 is TGCAGCGTTGAAGAGGCGCGGGGGGGCCCAAATGAGCAGTTCTTC. It codes for CSVEEARGGPNEQFF.

V and J are TRBV28 and TRBJ2-7, with 7 bases identical to TRBD2. J lost 7 bases, V lost 1 base, and 13 bases had no gene match. The germline gives CDR1 MDHEN, CDR2 SYDVKM. This CDR3 is built from 16 residues. The CDR3 loop reads CASSLFAAGARGEQYF. DNA for the CDR3: TGTGCCAGCAGTTTATTCGCCGCGGGAGCCCGGGGGGAGCAGTACTTC. Combining the CDR3 with reference TRBV28 and TRBJ2-7 gives the whole variable domain DVKVTQSSRYLVKRTGEKVFLECVQDMDHENMFWYRQDPGLGLRLIYFSYDVKMKEKGDIPEGYSVSREKKERFSLILESASTNQTSMYLCASSLFAAGARGEQYFGPGTRLTVT.

This chain links TRBV15 with TRBJ1-4; the D is unclear. The CDR3 spans 15 residues. Trimming shortened V by 4 bases and J by 5 bases, and 14 bases separated the two germline ends. Germline V lookup: CDR1 LNHNV, CDR2 YYDKDF (reference sequence). The CDR3 DNA sequence: TGTGCCACCAGCACCGACGCAACCGGGAATGAAAAACTGTTTTTT. It yields the protein CATSTDATGNEKLFF.

In this sample, this clone turned up once. The chain joins TRBV11-2 to TRBJ1-1, with a weak D call TRBD1 (6 bases). This CDR3 contains 16 residues. CDR1 SGHAT and CDR2 FQNNGV come from the germline V gene. Trimming took 3 bases from V and 0 from J, leaving 14 bases between them. CDR3 protein: CASSFSGQSLNTEAFF. The CDR3 DNA is TGTGCCAGCAGCTTTTCCGGACAGTCATTGAACACTGAAGCTTTCTTT.

The sample holds one count of this clone. The V gene is TRBV9, the J gene TRBJ2-3, with D perhaps TRBD2 (7 bases). Germline CDR1 and CDR2: SGDLS and YYNGEE. The CDR3 totals 17 residues. V lost 0 bases, J lost 4 bases, and 18 bases lay in between. CDR3 nucleotides: TGTGCCAGCAGCGTAGATTTGGGGGCTAGCGGAGCAGATACGCAGTATTTT. This gives the protein CASSVDLGASGADTQYF.

V usage is TRBV27 and J usage is TRBJ2-1, with D perhaps being TRBD1 or TRBD2 (5 bases each). Germline V gene lookup returns CDR1 MNHEY and CDR2 SMNVEV (reference sequence). Trimming left V 4 bases short and J 0 bases short, with 10 bases between. The CDR3 spans 15 residues. The CDR3 here is CASSWGKSSYNEQFF. CDR3 in DNA: TGTGCCAGCAGTTGGGGGAAGAGCTCCTACAATGAGCAGTTCTTC.

This rearrangement joins TRBV7-9 to TRBJ1-5, with D maybe TRBD1 (5 bases). The CDR3 contains 12 residues. Deletions cut 8 bases from V and 5 bases from J, with 10 bases between. CDR1 SEHNR and CDR2 FQNEAQ come from the germline V gene (reference sequence). The CDR3 sequence is CASGLGDQPQHF. The CDR3 DNA follows: TGTGCCAGCGGGTTGGGGGATCAGCCCCAGCATTTT.

This clone was picked up one time. The rearrangement joins TRBV5-6 to TRBJ1-5; TRBD1 aligns across 10 bases. Germline assignment: CDR1 SGHDT and CDR2 YYEEEE. This CDR3 is built from 15 residues. The junction had 5 bases not matched to a gene; V was cut back by 2 bases and J by 6 bases. The CDR3 loop reads CASSFGTGAGQPQHF. In DNA, the CDR3 is TGTGCCAGCAGCTTCGGGACAGGGGCGGGTCAGCCCCAGCATTTT.

This clone was seen once. V is TRBV7-9 and J is TRBJ2-7; D is ambiguous. Trimming cost V 2 bases and J 3 bases, with 5 bases left between them. CDR3 length: 12 amino acids. The germline CDR1 and CDR2 sequences are SEHNR and FQNEAQ (reference sequence). In nucleotides, the CDR3 is TGTGCCAGCAGCTTATCCGACTACGAGCAGTACTTC. Residues: CASSLSDYEQYF.

The chain combines TRBV5-1 with TRBJ2-7, with 13 bases aligning to TRBD2. The germline CDR1 and CDR2 sequences are SGHRS and YFSETQ. The CDR3 has 14 amino acids. Trimming took 4 bases from V and 6 from J; bases not matched to a gene: 4. This CDR3 reads CASSPRLAGGEQYF. CDR3 coding DNA: TGCGCCAGCAGCCCAAGACTAGCGGGAGGCGAGCAGTACTTC.

The rearrangement joins TRBV6-6 to TRBJ1-1; no clear D. The CDR3 loop spans 14 amino acids. The germline V and J ends were trimmed by 0 bases and 7 bases, with 12 bases remaining between them. The germline CDR1 and CDR2 sequences are MNHNY and SVGAGI (reference sequence). As DNA, the CDR3 is TGTGCCAGCAGTTACTCTCCGGGCGAAGGTGAAGCTTTCTTT. This translates into CASSYSPGEGEAFF.

The V and J genes are TRBV25-1 and TRBJ2-2; tentative D call: TRBD2 (5 bases). Germline-derived CDR1 and CDR2 are MGHDK and SYGVNS. CDR3 length: 14 residues. Trimming cost V 4 bases and J 8 bases, with 14 bases left between them. This CDR3 is CASSGLLSSGELFF. CDR3 sequence (DNA): TGTGCCAGCAGTGGACTACTGTCATCAGGGGAGCTGTTTTTT.

This sequence joins TRBV6-6 and TRBJ1-1, with no clear D. The germline V and J ends were trimmed by 5 bases and 0 bases, with 10 bases remaining between them. The length of the CDR3 is 14 residues. Germline V gene lookup returns CDR1 MNHNY and CDR2 SVGAGI (reference sequence). CDR3 sequence: CASSVEKVNTEAFF. The CDR3, as DNA: TGTGCCAGCAGTGTGGAGAAGGTGAACACTGAAGCTTTCTTT.